The 25 T cell receptor beta chains presented below share a single source sample, sequenced in a study of T-cell reconstitution after alpha-beta-depleted transplantation in children. Unique molecular identifiers were incorporated into the prepared TCRbeta library. TCRdb reprocessed the PCR reads with MiXCR, giving one entry per CDR3 protein. This repertoire shows some 600,000 distinct CDR3 sequences, under 15% found once; its top ten account for 2% to 2.5%. The sample consisted of PBMCs, mostly from graft donor cells, taken 360 days after TCRalphabeta/CD19-depleted stem cell transplant. Receptors were obtained from a male patient younger than 18 who had a stem cell transplant for acute myeloid leukemia, so the T cells may come from the graft donor.

This clonotype was seen many times. This chain links TRBV20-1 with TRBJ2-3, with 7 bases fitting TRBD1. Unmatched junction bases numbered 4, after V lost 3 bases and J lost 1 base. The V gene's germline CDR1 is DFQATT and CDR2 SNEGSKA (reference sequence). The length of the CDR3 is 14 residues. CDR3 DNA sequence: TGCAGTGCTAGGAGGGGGCTCGGCACAGATACGCAGTATTTT. This gives the protein CSARRGLGTDTQYF.

The rearrangement joins TRBV20-1 to TRBJ2-5, with TRBD1 identical over 7 bases. Germline V CDR1 and CDR2: DFQATT, SNEGSKA (reference sequence). Trimming took 5 bases from V and 5 from J; bases not matched to a gene: 14. The CDR3 length is 15 residues. The CDR3 sequence: CSAANRGGFRETQYF. CDR3 coding DNA: TGCAGTGCTGCAAACAGGGGTGGGTTCCGGGAGACCCAGTACTTC.

This clonotype showed up just once. This rearrangement joins TRBV29-1 to TRBJ2-1; 9 bases match TRBD1. CDR3 size: 15 residues. The germline V gene has CDR1 SQVTM and CDR2 ANQGSEA. Trimming cost V 4 bases and J 7 bases; bases outside gene matches: 11. The CDR3 reads CSVGSNRGPLNEQFF. The DNA for the CDR3 is TGCAGCGTTGGGTCCAACAGGGGGCCACTGAATGAGCAGTTCTTC.

The sample holds many counts of this clonotype. The CDR3 nucleotides are TGCGCCAGCAGCCTCGGGGCTAGCGGTTACAATGAGCAGTTCTTC. Translation gives CASSLGASGYNEQFF. The V gene is TRBV5-1, the J gene TRBJ2-1, with 7 bases identical to TRBD2. The germline V gene encodes CDR1 SGHRS and CDR2 YFSETQ. The CDR3 contains 15 residues. Germline trimming cut 4 bases from V and 4 bases from J; bases unmatched to any gene: 8.

The V gene is TRBV12-3 or TRBV12-4, the J gene TRBJ2-5; 10 bases align to TRBD2. The CDR3 contains 15 residues. After removal of 5 bases from V and 3 bases from J, the junction contained 6 bases not matched to a gene. The CDR3 spells CASSPGTSAKETQYF. DNA for the CDR3: TGTGCCAGCAGTCCCGGGACTAGCGCCAAAGAGACCCAGTACTTC.

This clonotype was counted a few times. Here the CDR3 reads CASSQDAILAKNIQYF. CDR3 sequence (DNA): TGTGCCAGCAGCCAAGATGCCATCCTAGCCAAAAACATTCAGTACTTC. This chain links TRBV3-1 with TRBJ2-4; D unresolved. The V end was cut by 0 bases, the J end by 0 bases, with 9 bases between. CDR1 LGHDT and CDR2 YNNKEL come from the germline V gene (reference sequence). The CDR3 extends over 16 amino acids.

This clonotype was observed many times. The gene calls are TRBV3-1 and TRBJ2-7; 7 positions agree with TRBD2. Germline V CDR1 and CDR2: LGHDT, YNNKEL (reference sequence). This CDR3 spans 15 amino acids. V shed 4 bases and J 5 bases; nucleotides not matched to a gene: 11. CDR3 protein: CASSPRPGGGNEQYF. CDR3 nucleotides: TGTGCCAGCAGCCCCCGACCGGGAGGAGGGAACGAGCAGTACTTC.

The rearrangement uses TRBV7-3 and TRBJ1-1, with D uncertain. Trimming removed 3 bases from V and 0 bases from J, with 11 bases in between. The CDR3 has 15 residues. Germline CDR1 and CDR2: SGHTA and FQGTGA. CDR3 coding DNA: TGTGCCAGCAGCTTGGACGGACCCCTGAACACTGAAGCTTTCTTT. Protein sequence: CASSLDGPLNTEAFF.

This clonotype was seen more than once but under ten times. The chain joins TRBV7-2 to TRBJ2-7; a weak D match, TRBD1 (5 bases). The V end was cut by 4 bases, the J end by 2 bases, with 15 bases between. Looked up from germline, CDR1 is SGHTA and CDR2 is FQGNSA. The CDR3 runs to 15 residues. The DNA of the CDR3 is TGTGCCAGCAGCTGGACCCCGACAGTGACCTACGAGCAGTACTTC. Its translation: CASSWTPTVTYEQYF. The full variable domain, with the rest looked up from reference TRBV7-2 and TRBJ2-7, is GAGVSQSPSNKVTEKGKDVELRCDPISGHTALYWYRQSLGQGLEFLIYFQGNSAPDKSGLPSDRFSAERTGGSVSTLTIQRTQQEDSAVYLCASSWTPTVTYEQYFGPGTRLTVT.

This chain links TRBV6-6 with TRBJ2-7; D is uncertain. Germline lookup yields CDR1 MNHNY and CDR2 SVGAGI (reference sequence). Trimming stripped 4 bases from V and 7 bases from J, with 11 bases between. The CDR3 consists of 12 residues. The CDR3, as DNA: TGTGCCAGCAGTTCTCTTCCACGGGAGCAGTACTTC. Translation: CASSSLPREQYF.

In its sample, this clonotype was seen many times. This chain uses TRBV21-1 with TRBJ2-1; the table assigns TRBD1, which was not confirmed against the DNA. TRBV21-1 is tagged as a pseudogene. The CDR3 has 17 amino acids. The CDR3 protein is CASSIPQGSWSYNEQFF. CDR3 nucleotide sequence: TGTGCCAGCAGCATCCCACAGGGGTCTTGGTCCTACAATGAGCAGTTCTTC.

This sequence joins TRBV3-1 and TRBJ2-7; 14 bases map to TRBD2. In germline, CDR1 is LGHDT, CDR2 YNNKEL (reference sequence). This CDR3 region has 16 residues. V shed 6 bases, J shed 0 bases, and the junction held 4 bases outside the gene matches. CDR3 sequence (DNA): TGTGCCAGCAGACGGGGACTAGCGGGAGCCTCCTACGAGCAGTACTTC. This translates into CASRRGLAGASYEQYF.

In regard to this clonotype: A much larger clone differs by one base, so this may be a read error. This chain connects TRBV10-3 to TRBJ2-2, with 8 bases identical to TRBD1. The CDR3 runs 14 residues. Germline assignment: CDR1 ENHRY and CDR2 SYGVKD. In DNA, the CDR3 is TGTACCATCAGGCCGACAGGGGAGGTGGGGGAGCTGTTTTTT. Encoded protein: CTIRPTGEVGELFF.

This clonotype was observed at least ten times. The chain joins TRBV20-1 to TRBJ2-7; TRBD2 aligns across 11 bases. CDR3 length equals 14 residues. V lost 4 bases and J lost 2; bases outside the gene matches: 4. Germline V gene lookup returns CDR1 DFQATT and CDR2 SNEGSKA (reference sequence). CDR3 in amino acids: CSAKLAGEPYEQYF. DNA for the CDR3: TGCAGTGCTAAACTAGCGGGAGAGCCCTACGAGCAGTACTTC.

This clonotype was detected only a few times. The chain links TRBV28 to TRBJ2-3; possible D gene TRBD2, 5 bases. The germline V gene encodes CDR1 MDHEN and CDR2 SYDVKM. V was shortened by 7 bases and J by 2 bases, with 16 bases between the two germline ends. CDR3 length: 15 amino acids. In DNA, the CDR3 is TGTGCCAGCACGTCCCTGGGAGCGCACACAGATACGCAGTATTTT. It codes for CASTSLGAHTDTQYF.

V is TRBV28 and J is TRBJ2-7; D is possibly TRBD1 (5 bases). The CDR3 is made up of 14 amino acids. V gave up 6 bases and J gave up 7 bases, with 19 bases separating them. The germline CDR1 and CDR2 sequences are MDHEN and SYDVKM. CDR3 nucleotides: TGTGCCAGCAGCCCAAACAGGCCGGCAGGGGAGCAGTACTTC. Translated, it gives CASSPNRPAGEQYF.

This clonotype came up a few times. The chain has TRBV29-1 and TRBJ2-1; 10 bases fit TRBD2. The CDR3 is 14 amino acids. Per germline, CDR1 SQVTM and CDR2 ANQGSEA. With V trimmed by 7 bases and J by 5 bases, 8 bases remained unmatched. The CDR3 region is CSALSGRIDNEQFF. In nucleotides, the CDR3 is TGCAGCGCCCTTAGCGGGAGGATCGACAATGAGCAGTTCTTC.

This clonotype was detected only a few times. This chain connects TRBV18 to TRBJ1-3, with D possibly being TRBD1 (5 bases). Trimming pared 6 bases from V and 0 bases from J, leaving 9 bases between. The germline gives CDR1 KGHSH, CDR2 LQKENI. The CDR3 covers 14 residues. The chain's CDR3 is CASSPDISGNTIYF. The CDR3 coding sequence is TGTGCCAGCTCTCCGGACATCTCTGGAAACACCATATATTTT.

The rearrangement joins TRBV11-3 to TRBJ2-1; TRBD2 agrees at 7 bases. Unmatched junction bases numbered 4, after V lost 1 base and J lost 10 bases. Germline CDR1 SGHNT, CDR2 YENEEA. The CDR3 spans 13 residues. The CDR3 bases are TGTGCCAGCAGCTTAGGACTAGCAATGGAGCAGTTCTTC. It is translated as CASSLGLAMEQFF.

This clonotype was recorded many times. The V gene is TRBV20-1, the J gene TRBJ2-2; D gene ambiguous. The V and J ends lost 2 bases and 5 bases respectively, with 15 bases between them. Looked up from germline, CDR1 is DFQATT and CDR2 is SNEGSKA (reference sequence). The CDR3 is 15 residues long. The CDR3 nucleotides are TGCAGTGCTAGACCCCATACTGGGTTAACCGGGGAGCTGTTTTTT. Protein sequence: CSARPHTGLTGELFF.

V and J are TRBV10-3 and TRBJ2-1; 12 bases are a match to TRBD2. V shed 5 bases and J 6 bases; nucleotides not matched to a gene: 8. Germline V gives CDR1 ENHRY, CDR2 SYGVKD. The CDR3 has 16 amino acids. CDR3 DNA: TGTGCCATCAGTCGACTAGCGGGAGAAGGGTCCAATGAGCAGTTCTTC. Amino acid sequence: CAISRLAGEGSNEQFF.

There are a few counts of this clonotype. The chain couples TRBV7-2 to TRBJ2-3; 12 bases are a match to TRBD2. J was trimmed by 5 bases and V by 0 bases; bases with no gene match: 15. From germline, CDR1 is SGHTA and CDR2 FQGNSA. This CDR3 is 20 amino acids long. CDR3 residues: CASSLALPTSGRLSRDTQYF. The CDR3, as DNA: TGTGCCAGCAGCTTAGCACTCCCGACTAGCGGGAGACTTTCTCGAGATACGCAGTATTTT.

This clonotype turned up a few times. V is TRBV7-2 and J is TRBJ2-3; unclear D gene. The CDR3 length is 14 residues. V was pared by 6 bases and J by 11 bases, with 21 bases between. Germline-derived CDR1 and CDR2 are SGHTA and FQGNSA. CDR3 DNA sequence: TGTGCCAGCAGAGACATGCCCTTGGTCCCTTGGCAGTATTTT. Amino acids: CASRDMPLVPWQYF.

CDR3 nucleotide sequence: TGTGCCAGCAGCCTTTTAATGAACACCGGGGAGCTGTTTTTT. Protein: CASSLLMNTGELFF. The V call is TRBV6-1, the J call TRBJ2-2, with no clear D. Germline-derived CDR1 and CDR2 are MNHNS and SASEGT. Trimming pared 6 bases from V and 1 base from J, leaving 9 bases between. This CDR3 spans 14 amino acids.

The CDR3 reads CASRGMGFYEQYF. In DNA form, the CDR3 reads TGTGCCAGCAGGGGGATGGGTTTCTACGAGCAGTACTTC. The V and J genes are TRBV11-2 and TRBJ2-7; the D is unclear. CDR1 is SGHAT and CDR2 is FQNNGV in the germline V gene. The CDR3 consists of 13 residues. Trimming stripped 6 bases from V and 3 bases from J, with 12 bases between.